This TCR beta chain came from a study of low-dose radiotherapy and immunotherapy resistance in tumors (dated 2022 in TCRdb). With respect to the entire study: In Cohort 1, each fraction delivered 0.5 Gy every 2 weeks, and the prescribed total PTV dose was 6.5 Gy. No randomization into treatment groups was done for the people taking part in the trial. Starting on cycle 1 day 1, patients took 300 mg of aspirin by mouth once daily for four cycles. Patients were given nivolumab as a 240 mg flat dose every two weeks and ipilimumab at 1 mg/kg every six weeks, with both drugs delivered intravenously. For Cohort 2, the dose was 1 Gy per fraction given every two weeks, adding up to 13 Gy in total across 26 weeks. Eight patients were included in the translational analysis: three from the first dose cohort and the first five from the second dose cohort. Cyclophosphamide 200 mg/m2 was administered intravenously every two weeks, one day before each radiation and immunotherapy administration.

This clonotype was recorded at least ten times. Its antigen is still unknown. No clone much larger than this one lies a single base away; base qualities are absent. Its CDR3 holds 13 amino acids, cysteine through phenylalanine. Only the CDR3 part of the read is kept: 39 bases, read in frame from the first base. At the junction V is shortened by 6 bases and J by 5 bases, with 12 bases in between. CDR1 and CDR2, looked up from the germline V gene, are ENHRY and SYGVKD. According to the study, the label for this sample's time point signals: before trial treatment. The donors came from RACIN, which was a single-arm phase I dose-escalation trial that paired nivolumab and ipilimumab with aspirin, low-dose cyclophosphamide and low-dose radiotherapy. Patients were eligible if they had advanced solid tumors that were TIL-negative. These reads were obtained on an Illumina HiSeq 2500. First-strand cDNA was synthesized using Superscript III and a set of TRAV- and TRBV-specific primers, so that both TCRalpha and TCRbeta chains were covered. TCRs were amplified with Phusion for 20 to 25 PCR cycles using a constant-region primer together with the adapter attached to the V primers. The MessageAmp II aRNA Amplification Kit was used to amplify the isolated mRNA, with in vitro transcription run for 15 to 20 hours at 37 degrees C. mRNA for TCR sequencing was isolated with the Dynabeads mRNA DIRECT Purification Kit. A second roughly 25-cycle Phusion PCR added indexed Illumina adapters, and products were purified with AMPure XP beads. On the study's bioinformatics: Custom Perl scripts were used to pool TCR sequences that encoded the same protein, to remove out-of-frame sequences, and to calculate the abundance of each clonotype. The analysis excluded TCR sequences that were supported by just one read. Shannon entropy, Gini index, clonality, richness, and the frequency of TCRs shared between repertoires were included as repertoire metrics. TCRdb cleaned the public reads at Q25 with fastp, built clones with MiXCR and kept in-frame beta chains. Under each unique CDR3 protein, matching rows form one entry showing the most common genes and DNA. V and J calls and clone size were set by TCRdb, not the authors. The table for this sample lists some 82,000 distinct CDR3 sequences; 15% to 20% of them were counted only once. The top ten clonotypes cover about 5.5% of the sample.

Recombination joined TRBV10-3 with TRBJ2-3, and perhaps TRBD2 as D gene, on 5 matching bases. This specimen was PBMCs, taken before treatment. This clonotype was sampled from a male donor with prostate cancer. The CDR3 region: CAIRLRGGDTQYF. The nucleotide sequence is TGTGCCATCAGGCTCCGGGGTGGAGATACGCAGTATTTT.